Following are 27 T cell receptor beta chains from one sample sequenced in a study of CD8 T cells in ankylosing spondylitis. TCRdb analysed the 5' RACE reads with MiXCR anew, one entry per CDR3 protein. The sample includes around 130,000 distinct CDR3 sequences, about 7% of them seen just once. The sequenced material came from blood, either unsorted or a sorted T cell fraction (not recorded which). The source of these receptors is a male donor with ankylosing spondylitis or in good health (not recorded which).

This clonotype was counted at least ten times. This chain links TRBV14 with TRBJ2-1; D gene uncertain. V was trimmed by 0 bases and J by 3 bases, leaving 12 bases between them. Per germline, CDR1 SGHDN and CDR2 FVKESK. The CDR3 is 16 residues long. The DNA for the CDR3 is TGTGCCAGCAGCCAAGAACCCTACCGTAGCTACAATGAGCAGTTCTTC. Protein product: CASSQEPYRSYNEQFF.

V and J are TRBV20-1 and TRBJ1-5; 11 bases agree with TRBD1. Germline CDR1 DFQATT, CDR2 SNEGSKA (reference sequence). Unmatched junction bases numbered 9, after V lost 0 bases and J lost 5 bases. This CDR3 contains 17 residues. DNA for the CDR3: TGCAGTGCTAGAGATATTTCAAGGGACAGGGGGGATCAGCCCCAGCATTTT. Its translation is CSARDISRDRGDQPQHF.

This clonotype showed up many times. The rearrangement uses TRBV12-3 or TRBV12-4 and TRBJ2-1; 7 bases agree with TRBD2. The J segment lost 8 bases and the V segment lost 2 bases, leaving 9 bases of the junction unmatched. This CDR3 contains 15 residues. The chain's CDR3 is CASSLMTSYNYEQFF. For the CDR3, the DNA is TGTGCCAGCAGTTTAATGACTAGCTACAACTATGAGCAGTTCTTC.

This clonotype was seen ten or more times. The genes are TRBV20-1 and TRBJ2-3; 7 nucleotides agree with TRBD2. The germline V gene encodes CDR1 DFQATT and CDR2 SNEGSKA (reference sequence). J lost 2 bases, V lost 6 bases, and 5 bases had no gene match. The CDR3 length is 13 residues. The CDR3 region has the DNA TGCAGTGCCAGCGGGGCCACCACAGATACGCAGTATTTT. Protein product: CSASGATTDTQYF.

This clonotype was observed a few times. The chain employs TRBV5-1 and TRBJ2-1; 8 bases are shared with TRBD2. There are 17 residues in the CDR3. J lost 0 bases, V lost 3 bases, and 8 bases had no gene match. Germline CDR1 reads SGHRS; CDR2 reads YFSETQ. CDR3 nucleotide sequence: TGCGCCAGCAGCTCAGGTCCTAGCGGGTCCTCCTACAATGAGCAGTTCTTC. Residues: CASSSGPSGSSYNEQFF.

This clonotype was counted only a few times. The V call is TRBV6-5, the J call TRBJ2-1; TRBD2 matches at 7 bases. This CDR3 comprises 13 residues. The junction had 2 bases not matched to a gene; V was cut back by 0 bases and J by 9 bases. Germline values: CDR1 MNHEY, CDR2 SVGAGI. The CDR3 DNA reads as TGTGCCAGCAGTTACTCCGGGGAGGGTGAGCAGTTCTTC. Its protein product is CASSYSGEGEQFF.

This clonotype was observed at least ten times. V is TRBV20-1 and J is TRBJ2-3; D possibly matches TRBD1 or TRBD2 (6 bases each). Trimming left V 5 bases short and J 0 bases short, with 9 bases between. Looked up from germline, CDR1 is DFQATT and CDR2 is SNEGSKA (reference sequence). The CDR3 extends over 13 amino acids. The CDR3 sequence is CSAEGGSTDTQYF. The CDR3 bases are TGCAGTGCTGAGGGGGGAAGCACAGATACGCAGTATTTT.

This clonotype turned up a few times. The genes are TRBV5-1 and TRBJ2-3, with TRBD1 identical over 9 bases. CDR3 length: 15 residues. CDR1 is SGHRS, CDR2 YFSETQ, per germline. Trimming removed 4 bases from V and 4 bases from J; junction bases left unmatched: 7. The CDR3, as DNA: TGCGCCAGCAGCCCGGGGACAGGGTACCCAGATACGCAGTATTTT. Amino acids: CASSPGTGYPDTQYF.

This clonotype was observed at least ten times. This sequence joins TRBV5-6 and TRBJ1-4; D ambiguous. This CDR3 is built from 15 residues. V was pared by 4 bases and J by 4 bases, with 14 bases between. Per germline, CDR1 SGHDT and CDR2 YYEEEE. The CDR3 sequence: CASSPGERSNEKLFF. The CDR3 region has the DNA TGTGCCAGCAGCCCCGGGGAGCGAAGTAATGAAAAACTGTTTTTT. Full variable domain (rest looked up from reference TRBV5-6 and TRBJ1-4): DAGVTQSPTHLIKTRGQQVTLRCSPKSGHDTVSWYQQALGQGPQFIFQYYEEEERQRGNFPDRFSGHQFPNYSSELNVNALLLGDSALYLCASSPGERSNEKLFFGSGTQLSVL.

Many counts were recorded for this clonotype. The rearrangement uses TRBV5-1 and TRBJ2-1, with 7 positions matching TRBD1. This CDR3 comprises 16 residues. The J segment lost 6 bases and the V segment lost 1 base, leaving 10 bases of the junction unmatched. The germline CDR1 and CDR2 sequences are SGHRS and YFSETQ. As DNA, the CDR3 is TGCGCCAGCAGCTTGACAAGACAGGGAGCCCCCAATGAGCAGTTCTTC. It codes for CASSLTRQGAPNEQFF. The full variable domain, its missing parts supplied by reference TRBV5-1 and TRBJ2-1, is KAGVTQTPRYLIKTRGQQVTLSCSPISGHRSVSWYQQTPGQGLQFLFEYFSETQRNKGNFPGRFSGRQFSNSRSEMNVSTLELGDSALYLCASSLTRQGAPNEQFFGPGTRLTVL.

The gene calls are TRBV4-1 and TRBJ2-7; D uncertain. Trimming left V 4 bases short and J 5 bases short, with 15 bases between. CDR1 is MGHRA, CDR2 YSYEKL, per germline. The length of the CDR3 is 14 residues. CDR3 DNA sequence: TGCGCCAGCAGCCGACCAGCTTCCGTCCACGAGCAGTACTTC. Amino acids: CASSRPASVHEQYF.

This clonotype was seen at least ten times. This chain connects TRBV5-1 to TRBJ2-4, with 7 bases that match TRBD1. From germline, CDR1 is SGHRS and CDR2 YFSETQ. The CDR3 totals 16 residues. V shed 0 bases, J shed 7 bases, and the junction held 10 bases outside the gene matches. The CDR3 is CASSLESGNRGNIQYF. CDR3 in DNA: TGCGCCAGCAGCTTGGAATCGGGGAACAGGGGCAACATTCAGTACTTC.

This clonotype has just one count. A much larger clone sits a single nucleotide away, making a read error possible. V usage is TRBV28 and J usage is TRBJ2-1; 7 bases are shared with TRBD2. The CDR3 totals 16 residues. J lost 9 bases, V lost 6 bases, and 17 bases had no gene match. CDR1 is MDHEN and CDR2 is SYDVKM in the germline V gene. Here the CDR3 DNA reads TGTGCCAGCAGACGCTCAGTGGCGGGAGAGGGAGGTGAGCAGTTCTTC. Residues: CASRRSVAGEGGEQFF.

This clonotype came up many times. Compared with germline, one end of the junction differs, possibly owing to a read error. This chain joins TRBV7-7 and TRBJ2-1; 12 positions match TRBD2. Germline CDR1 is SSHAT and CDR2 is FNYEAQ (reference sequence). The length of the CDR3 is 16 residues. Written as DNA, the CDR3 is TGTGCTAGCAGCTTGACTAGCGGGAGCGTTGGCGATGAGCAGTTCTTC. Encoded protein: CASSLTSGSVGDEQFF.

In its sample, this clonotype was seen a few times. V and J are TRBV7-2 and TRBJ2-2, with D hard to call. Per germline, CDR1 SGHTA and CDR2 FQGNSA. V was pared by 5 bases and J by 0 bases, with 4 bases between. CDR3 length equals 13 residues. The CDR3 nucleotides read TGTGCCAGCAGCAGGGCGAACACCGGGGAGCTGTTTTTT. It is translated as CASSRANTGELFF.

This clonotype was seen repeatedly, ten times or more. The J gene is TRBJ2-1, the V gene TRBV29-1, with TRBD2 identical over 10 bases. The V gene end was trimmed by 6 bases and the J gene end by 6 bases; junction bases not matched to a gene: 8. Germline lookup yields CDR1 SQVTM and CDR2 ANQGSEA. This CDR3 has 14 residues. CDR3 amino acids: CSVATSGAGNEQFF. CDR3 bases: TGCAGCGTGGCCACTAGCGGGGCGGGCAATGAGCAGTTCTTC.

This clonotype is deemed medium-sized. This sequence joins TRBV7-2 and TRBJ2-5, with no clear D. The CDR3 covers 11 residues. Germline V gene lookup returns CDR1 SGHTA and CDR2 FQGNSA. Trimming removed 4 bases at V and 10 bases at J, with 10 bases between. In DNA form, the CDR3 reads TGTGCCAGCAGCTCCCATGAGGACCAGTACTTC. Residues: CASSSHEDQYF.

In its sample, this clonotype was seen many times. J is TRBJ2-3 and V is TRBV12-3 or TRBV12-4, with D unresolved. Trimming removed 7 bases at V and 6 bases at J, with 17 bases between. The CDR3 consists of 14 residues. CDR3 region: CASTVSVWPDTQYF. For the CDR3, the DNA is TGTGCCAGCACCGTCTCGGTTTGGCCGGATACGCAGTATTTT.

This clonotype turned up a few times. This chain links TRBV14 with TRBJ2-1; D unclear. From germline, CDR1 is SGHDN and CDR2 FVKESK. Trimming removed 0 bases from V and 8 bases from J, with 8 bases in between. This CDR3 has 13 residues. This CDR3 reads CASSQERNDEQFF. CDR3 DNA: TGTGCCAGCAGCCAAGAGAGGAACGATGAGCAGTTCTTC.

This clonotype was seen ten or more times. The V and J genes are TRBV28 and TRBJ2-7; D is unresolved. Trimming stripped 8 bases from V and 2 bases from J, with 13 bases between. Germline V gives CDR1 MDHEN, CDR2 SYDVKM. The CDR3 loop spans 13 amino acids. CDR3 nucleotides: TGTGCCAGCTCACCGGGCCAAACCTACGAGCAGTACTTC. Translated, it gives CASSPGQTYEQYF.

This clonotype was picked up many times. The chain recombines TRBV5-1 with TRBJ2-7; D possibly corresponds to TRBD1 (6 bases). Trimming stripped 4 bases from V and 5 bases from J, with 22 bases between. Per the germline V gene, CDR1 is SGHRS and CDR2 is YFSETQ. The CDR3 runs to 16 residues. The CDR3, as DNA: TGCGCCAGCAGCCGCACCGACAGGTTTATATGGGACGAGCAGTACTTC. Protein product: CASSRTDRFIWDEQYF. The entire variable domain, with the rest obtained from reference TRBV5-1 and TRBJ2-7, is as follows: KAGVTQTPRYLIKTRGQQVTLSCSPISGHRSVSWYQQTPGQGLQFLFEYFSETQRNKGNFPGRFSGRQFSNSRSEMNVSTLELGDSALYLCASSRTDRFIWDEQYFGPGTRLTVT.

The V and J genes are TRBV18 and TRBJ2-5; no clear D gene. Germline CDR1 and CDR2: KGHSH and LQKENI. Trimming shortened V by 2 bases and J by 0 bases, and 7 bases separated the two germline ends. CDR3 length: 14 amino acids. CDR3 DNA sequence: TGTGCCAGCTCACCATCCACAGACCAAGAGACCCAGTACTTC. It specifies CASSPSTDQETQYF. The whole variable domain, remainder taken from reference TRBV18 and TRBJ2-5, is NAGVMQNPRHLVRRRGQEARLRCSPMKGHSHVYWYRQLPEEGLKFMVYLQKENIIDESGMPKERFSAEFPKEGPSILRIQQVVRGDSAAYFCASSPSTDQETQYFGPGTRLLVL.

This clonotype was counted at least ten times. The CDR3 sequence: CASSKGVSFQETQYF. The CDR3 DNA reads as TGTGCCAGCAGCAAGGGGGTTAGTTTCCAAGAGACCCAGTACTTC. V and J are TRBV6-2 or TRBV6-3 and TRBJ2-5; weak D call: TRBD1 (6 bases). The V end was cut by 6 bases, the J end by 1 base, with 15 bases between. The length of the CDR3 is 15 residues. Germline CDR1 and CDR2: MNHEY and SVGEGT.

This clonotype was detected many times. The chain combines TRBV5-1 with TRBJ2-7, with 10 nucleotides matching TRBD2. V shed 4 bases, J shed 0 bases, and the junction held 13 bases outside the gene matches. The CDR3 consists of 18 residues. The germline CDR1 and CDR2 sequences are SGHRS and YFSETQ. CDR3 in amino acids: CASSLTIQASGSSYEQYF. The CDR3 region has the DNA TGCGCCAGCAGCCTCACCATTCAAGCTAGCGGGAGCTCCTACGAGCAGTACTTC.

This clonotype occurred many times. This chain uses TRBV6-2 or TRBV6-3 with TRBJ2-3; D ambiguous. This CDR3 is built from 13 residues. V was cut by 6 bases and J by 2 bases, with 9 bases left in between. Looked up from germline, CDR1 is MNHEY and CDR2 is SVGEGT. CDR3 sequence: CASRDPTTDTQYF. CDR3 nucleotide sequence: TGTGCCAGCAGGGACCCGACCACAGATACGCAGTATTTT.

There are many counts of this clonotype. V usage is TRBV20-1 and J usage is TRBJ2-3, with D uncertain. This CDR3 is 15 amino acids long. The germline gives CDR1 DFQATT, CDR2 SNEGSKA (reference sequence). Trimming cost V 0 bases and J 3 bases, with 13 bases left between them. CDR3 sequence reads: CSARDSGQKTDTQYF. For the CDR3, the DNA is TGCAGTGCTAGAGATTCTGGGCAGAAGACAGATACGCAGTATTTT.

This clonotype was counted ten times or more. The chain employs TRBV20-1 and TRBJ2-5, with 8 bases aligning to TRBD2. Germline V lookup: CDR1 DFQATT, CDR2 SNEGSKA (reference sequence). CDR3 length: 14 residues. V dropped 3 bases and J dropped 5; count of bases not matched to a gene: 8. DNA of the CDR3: TGCAGTGCTAGCGACGGGGGGGCCGGGGAGACCCAGTACTTC. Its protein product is CSASDGGAGETQYF.